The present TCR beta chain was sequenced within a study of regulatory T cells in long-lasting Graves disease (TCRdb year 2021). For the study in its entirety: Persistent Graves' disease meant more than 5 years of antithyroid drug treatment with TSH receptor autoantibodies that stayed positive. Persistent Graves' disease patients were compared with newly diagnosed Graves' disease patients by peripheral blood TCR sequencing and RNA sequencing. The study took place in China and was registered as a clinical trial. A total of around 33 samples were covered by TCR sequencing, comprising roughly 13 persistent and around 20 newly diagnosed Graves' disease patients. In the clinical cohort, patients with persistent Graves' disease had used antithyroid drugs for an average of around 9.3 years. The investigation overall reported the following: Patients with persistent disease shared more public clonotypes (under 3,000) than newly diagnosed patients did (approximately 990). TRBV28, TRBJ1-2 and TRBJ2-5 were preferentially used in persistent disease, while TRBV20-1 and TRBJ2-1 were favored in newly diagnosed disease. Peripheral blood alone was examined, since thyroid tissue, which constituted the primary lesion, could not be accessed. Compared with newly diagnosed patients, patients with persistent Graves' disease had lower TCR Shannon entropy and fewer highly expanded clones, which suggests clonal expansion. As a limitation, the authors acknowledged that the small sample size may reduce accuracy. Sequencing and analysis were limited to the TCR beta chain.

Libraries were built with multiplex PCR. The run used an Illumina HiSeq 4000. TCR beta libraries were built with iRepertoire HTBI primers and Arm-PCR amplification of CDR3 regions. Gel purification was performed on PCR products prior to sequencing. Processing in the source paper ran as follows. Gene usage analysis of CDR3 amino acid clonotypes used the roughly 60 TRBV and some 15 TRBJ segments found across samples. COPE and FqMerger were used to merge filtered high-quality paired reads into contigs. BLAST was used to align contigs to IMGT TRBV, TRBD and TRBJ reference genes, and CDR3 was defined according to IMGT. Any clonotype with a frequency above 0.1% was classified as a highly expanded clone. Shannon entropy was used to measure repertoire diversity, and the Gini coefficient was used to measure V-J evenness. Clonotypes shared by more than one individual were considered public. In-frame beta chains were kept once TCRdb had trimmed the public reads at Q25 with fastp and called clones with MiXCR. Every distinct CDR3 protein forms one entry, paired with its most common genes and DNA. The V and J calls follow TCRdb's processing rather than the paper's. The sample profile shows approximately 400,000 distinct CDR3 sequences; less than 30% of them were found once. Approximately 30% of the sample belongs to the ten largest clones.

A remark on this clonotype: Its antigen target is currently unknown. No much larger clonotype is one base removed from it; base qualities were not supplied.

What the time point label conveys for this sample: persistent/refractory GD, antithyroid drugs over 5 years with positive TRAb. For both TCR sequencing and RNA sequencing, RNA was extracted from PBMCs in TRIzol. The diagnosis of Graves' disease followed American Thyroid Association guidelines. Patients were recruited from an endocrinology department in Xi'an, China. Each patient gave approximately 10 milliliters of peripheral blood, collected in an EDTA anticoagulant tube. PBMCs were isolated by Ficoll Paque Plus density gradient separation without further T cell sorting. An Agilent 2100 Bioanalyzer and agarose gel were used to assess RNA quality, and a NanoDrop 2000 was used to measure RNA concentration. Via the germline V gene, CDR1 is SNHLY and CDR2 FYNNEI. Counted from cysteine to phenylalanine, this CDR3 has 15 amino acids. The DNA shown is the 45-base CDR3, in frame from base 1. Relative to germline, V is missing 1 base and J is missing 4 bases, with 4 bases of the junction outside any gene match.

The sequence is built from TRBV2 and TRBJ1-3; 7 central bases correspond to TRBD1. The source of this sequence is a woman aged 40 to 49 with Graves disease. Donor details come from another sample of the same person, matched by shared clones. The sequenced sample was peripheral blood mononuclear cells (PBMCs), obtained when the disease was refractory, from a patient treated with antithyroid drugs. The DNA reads TGTGCCAGCAGTGAAGAGGGGGCGCGAGGAAACACCATATATTTT. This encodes CASSEEGARGNTIYF.